The 13 T cell receptor beta chains given below trace back to one sample, sequenced in a study of T cell responses to AZD1222 COVID-19 vaccine. Here immunoSEQ multiplex PCR was the method, and the copy in TCRdb shows in-frame clones only, minus some. The data contain around 250,000 clones, over 85% of them singletons. The sample in question was peripheral blood, obtained on day 0 of AZD1222 vaccination. These receptor sequences come from an adult in good health.

This clone was seen a single time. J is TRBJ2-1 and V is TRBV1; TRBD2 was called by the table and not checked on the DNA. TRBV1 counts as a pseudogene. This CDR3 is built from 15 residues. The CDR3 loop reads CTSRQGSGGNNEQFF. In nucleotides, the CDR3 is TGCACCAGCCGCCAGGGTAGCGGGGGGAACAATGAGCAGTTCTTC.

The chain uses TRBV2 and TRBJ1-3; D is undetermined. CDR1 SNHLY and CDR2 FYNNEI come from the germline V gene. The V and J ends lost 4 bases and 0 bases respectively, with 7 bases between them. The CDR3 covers 14 residues. The CDR3 sequence: CASSVASSGNTIYF. The CDR3 region has the DNA TGTGCCAGCAGTGTGGCGAGCTCTGGAAACACCATATATTTT.

Note on this clone: The same CDR3 arises from other DNA sequences in this sample as well. CDR3 residues: CASSGTGGETQYF. The CDR3 DNA reads as TGTGCCAGCAGTGGGACAGGGGGAGAGACCCAGTACTTC. This rearrangement joins TRBV2 to TRBJ2-5; 10 bases align to TRBD1. Losses at the gene ends were 4 bases for V and 4 bases for J; bases not matched to a gene: 0. Germline-derived CDR1 and CDR2 are SNHLY and FYNNEI. The CDR3 runs to 13 residues.

The chain uses TRBV2 and TRBJ1-2, with no clear D. V was cut by 6 bases and J by 5 bases, with 10 bases left in between. Germline V gene data show CDR1 as SNHLY and CDR2 as FYNNEI. The CDR3 runs to 12 residues. CDR3 protein: CASRRVGYGYTF. In nucleotides, the CDR3 is TGTGCCAGCAGGAGGGTTGGGTATGGCTACACCTTC.

This clone came up once. The chain is built from TRBV28 and TRBJ2-6; TRBD1 matches at 7 bases. V lost 4 bases, J lost 3 bases, and 3 bases stayed unmatched. The CDR3 extends over 15 amino acids. The germline V gene encodes CDR1 MDHEN and CDR2 SYDVKM. CDR3 sequence (DNA): TGTGCCAGCAGTTCAACAGGGGTTGGGGCCAACGTCCTGACTTTC. Encoded protein: CASSSTGVGANVLTF.

The CDR3 is CAISESTAGIDAEAFF. Here the CDR3 DNA reads TGTGCCATCAGTGAGTCTACCGCAGGGATAGACGCTGAAGCTTTCTTT. This chain joins TRBV10-3 and TRBJ1-1; tentative D call: TRBD1 (5 bases). The germline CDR1 and CDR2 sequences are ENHRY and SYGVKD. V lost 0 bases and J lost 6, with 17 bases in between. The CDR3 runs to 16 residues.

V gene TRBV7-3 combines with J gene TRBJ2-2, with D perhaps matching TRBD2 (6 bases). Trimming stripped 5 bases from V and 10 bases from J, with 17 bases between. Germline lookup yields CDR1 SGHTA and CDR2 FQGTGA. The CDR3 is made up of 14 amino acids. The CDR3: CASSLGLGEEELFF. As DNA, the CDR3 is TGTGCCAGCAGCCTGGGACTGGGGGAGGAGGAGCTGTTTTTT. The whole variable domain, filled in from reference TRBV7-3 and TRBJ2-2, reads GAGVSQTPSNKVTEKGKYVELRCDPISGHTALYWYRQSLGQGPEFLIYFQGTGAADDSGLPNDRFFAVRPEGSVSTLKIQRTERGDSAVYLCASSLGLGEEELFFGEGSRLTVL.

The chain has TRBV5-4 and TRBJ2-7; TRBD2 matches 7 bases. The J segment lost 0 bases and the V segment lost 4 bases, leaving 7 bases of the junction unmatched. CDR3 length: 15 amino acids. The germline V gene encodes CDR1 SGHNT and CDR2 YYREEE (reference sequence). In DNA form, the CDR3 reads TGTGCCAGCAGCCCCTCCGGGAGGAGCTCCTACGAGCAGTACTTC. This sequence encodes CASSPSGRSSYEQYF.

The genes are TRBV5-1 and TRBJ1-1; TRBD1 agrees at 7 bases. The V segment lost 0 bases and the J segment 6 bases; nucleotides outside the gene matches: 5. The V gene's germline CDR1 is SGHRS and CDR2 YFSETQ. The CDR3 is made up of 14 amino acids. CDR3 sequence reads: CASSLAGRGPEAFF. DNA for the CDR3: TGCGCCAGCAGCTTGGCCGGGAGGGGGCCTGAAGCTTTCTTT.

This clone has just a few counts. J is TRBJ2-3 and V is TRBV3-1 (or the pseudogene TRBV3-2); D call uncertain. Germline V lookup: CDR1 LGHDT, CDR2 YNNKEL (reference sequence). The CDR3 contains 12 residues. V was shortened by 1 base and J by 10 bases, with 9 bases between the two germline ends. CDR3 coding DNA: TGTGCCAGCAGCCAAGGGCCCGGCTCGCAGTATTTT. Its protein is CASSQGPGSQYF.

Written as DNA, the CDR3 is TGTGCCAGCAGCGATGGACAGGGCAACGAGCAGTACTTC. Translation: CASSDGQGNEQYF. The chain carries TRBV12-3 or TRBV12-4 and TRBJ2-7; 8 bases line up with TRBD1. The CDR3 is made up of 13 amino acids. V was clipped by 6 bases and J by 5 bases; unmatched bases: 6.

This chain uses TRBV9 with TRBJ2-6; no reliable D call. CDR3 length: 17 amino acids. The V gene lost 0 bases and the J gene lost 0 bases, with 10 bases spanning the gap. Germline V CDR1 and CDR2: SGDLS, YYNGEE. As DNA, the CDR3 is TGTGCCAGCAGCGTAGAGGCGCCCTCCTCTGGGGCCAACGTCCTGACTTTC. Protein sequence: CASSVEAPSSGANVLTF. The whole variable domain, filled in from reference TRBV9 and TRBJ2-6, reads DSGVTQTPKHLITATGQRVTLRCSPRSGDLSVYWYQQSLDQGLQFLIQYYNGEERAKGNILERFSAQQFPDLHSELNLSSLELGDSALYFCASSVEAPSSGANVLTFGAGSRLTVL.

This chain uses TRBV5-1 with TRBJ1-1; possible D gene TRBD1, 6 bases. In germline, CDR1 is SGHRS, CDR2 YFSETQ. Trimming took 0 bases from V and 5 from J, leaving 11 bases between them. The CDR3 sequence is 14 residues long. DNA for the CDR3: TGCGCCAGCAGCTTGGAGAACCAGGGGACTGAAGCTTTCTTT. Protein product: CASSLENQGTEAFF.